The 4 T cell receptor beta chains listed next were all sequenced from one sample in a study of CD4+ T cells in melanoma. Profiling relied on immunoSEQ multiplex PCR, and the TCRdb table lists in-frame clones only, not all of them. The sample has roughly 50,000 clones; 89% are singletons. The sequenced sample was peripheral blood. The source of these receptors is a human donor with melanoma.

A few counts support this clone. The V call is TRBV5-6, the J call TRBJ2-7; 8 positions match TRBD2. This CDR3 has 14 amino acids. Germline V gene lookup returns CDR1 SGHDT and CDR2 YYEEEE. V trimming: 2 bases; J trimming: 4 bases; junction bases outside the gene matches: 5. This chain's CDR3 is CASSLAGETYEQYF. In DNA, the CDR3 is TGTGCCAGCAGCTTAGCGGGGGAAACTTACGAGCAGTACTTC.

This chain joins TRBV18 and TRBJ1-6, with D possibly being TRBD1 (5 bases). With 7 bases removed from V and 7 bases from J, the gap between germline ends came to 17 bases. The CDR3 is made up of 15 amino acids. The germline V gene encodes CDR1 KGHSH and CDR2 LQKENI. The CDR3 here is CASCAAGTVNSPLHF. In nucleotides, the CDR3 is TGTGCCAGCTGCGCCGCCGGGACGGTCAATTCACCCCTCCACTTT.

CDR3 loop: CATPGLYGYTF. In DNA, the CDR3 is TGTGCCACCCCGGGGCTGTATGGCTACACCTTC. This chain uses TRBV21-1 with TRBJ1-2. TRBV21-1 is given as a pseudogene. This CDR3 is built from 11 residues.

The V and J genes are TRBV27 and TRBJ1-1; TRBD1 matches at 9 bases. Unmatched junction bases numbered 15, after V lost 6 bases and J lost 10 bases. CDR3 length: 15 residues. The germline V gene has CDR1 MNHEY and CDR2 SMNVEV (reference sequence). CDR3 nucleotide sequence: TGTGCCAGCAGCTTCTCTTTACAGGGGGCAGGAAGAGCTTTCTTT. The encoded protein is CASSFSLQGAGRAFF.